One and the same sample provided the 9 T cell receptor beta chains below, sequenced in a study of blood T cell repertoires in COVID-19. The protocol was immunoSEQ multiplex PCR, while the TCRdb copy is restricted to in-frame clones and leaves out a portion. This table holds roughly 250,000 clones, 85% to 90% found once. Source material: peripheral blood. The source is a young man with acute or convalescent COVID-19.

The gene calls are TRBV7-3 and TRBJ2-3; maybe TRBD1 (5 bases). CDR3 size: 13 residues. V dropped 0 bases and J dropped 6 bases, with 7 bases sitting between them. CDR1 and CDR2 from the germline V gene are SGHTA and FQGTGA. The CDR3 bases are TGTGCCAGCAGCTTAACAAAGGGGGATACGCAGTATTTT. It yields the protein CASSLTKGDTQYF.

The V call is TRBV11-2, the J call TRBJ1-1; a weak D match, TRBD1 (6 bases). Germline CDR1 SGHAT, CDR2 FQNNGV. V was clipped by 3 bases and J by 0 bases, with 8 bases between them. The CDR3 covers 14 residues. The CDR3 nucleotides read TGTGCCAGCAGCTTCTCAGGGGTGAACACTGAAGCTTTCTTT. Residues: CASSFSGVNTEAFF.

The CDR3 DNA reads as TGTGCCAGCAGCTTAGGTGACTCTGGAAGATACAATGAGCAGTTCTTC. It specifies CASSLGDSGRYNEQFF. The rearrangement joins TRBV7-6 to TRBJ2-1; D is undetermined. CDR1 and CDR2 (germline): SGHVS, FNYEAQ. CDR3 length: 16 residues. V was cut by 1 base and J by 4 bases, with 14 bases left in between.

The CDR3, as DNA: TGTGCCAGCAGCCAAGAAGGGCAGGGTTGGGTTTTTGAGACCCAGTACTTC. Encoded protein: CASSQEGQGWVFETQYF. The chain links TRBV3-1 (or the pseudogene TRBV3-2) to TRBJ2-5; D may be TRBD1 (5 bases). The CDR3 contains 17 residues. Trimming stripped 0 bases from V and 5 bases from J, with 19 bases between. Germline V CDR1 and CDR2: LGHDT, YNNKEL (reference sequence).

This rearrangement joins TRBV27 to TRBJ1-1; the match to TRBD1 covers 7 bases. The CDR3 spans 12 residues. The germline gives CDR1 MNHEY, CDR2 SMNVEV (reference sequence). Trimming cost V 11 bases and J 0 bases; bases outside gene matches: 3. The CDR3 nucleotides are TGTGCCTGCGGGACAGTGAACACTGAAGCTTTCTTT. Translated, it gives CACGTVNTEAFF.

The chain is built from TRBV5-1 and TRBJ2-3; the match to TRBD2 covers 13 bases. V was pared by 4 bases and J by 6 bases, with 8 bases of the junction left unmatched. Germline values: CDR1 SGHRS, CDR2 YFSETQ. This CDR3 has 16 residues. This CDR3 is CASSTGLAGVTDTQYF. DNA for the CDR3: TGCGCCAGCAGCACCGGACTAGCGGGGGTCACGGATACGCAGTATTTT.

The CDR3 DNA follows: TGTGCCAGCACCACCGGGACAACCGGGGAGCTGTTTTTT. Translated: CASTTGTTGELFF. The J gene is TRBJ2-2, the V gene TRBV9, with D perhaps TRBD1 (6 bases). V was trimmed by 6 bases and J by 5 bases, leaving 11 bases between them. The CDR3 covers 13 residues. The germline V gene has CDR1 SGDLS and CDR2 YYNGEE.

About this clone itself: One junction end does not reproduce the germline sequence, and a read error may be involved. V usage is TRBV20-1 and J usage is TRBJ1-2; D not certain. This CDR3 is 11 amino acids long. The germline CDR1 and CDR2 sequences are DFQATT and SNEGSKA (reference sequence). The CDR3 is CSAREDGSQYF. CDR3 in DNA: TGCAGTGCTAGAGAAGACGGGAGCCAATACTTC.

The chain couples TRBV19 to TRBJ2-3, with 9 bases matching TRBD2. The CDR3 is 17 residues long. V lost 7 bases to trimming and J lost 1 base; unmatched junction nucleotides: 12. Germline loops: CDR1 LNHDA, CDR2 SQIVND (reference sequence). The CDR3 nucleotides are TGTGCCAGTACGCGGCTAGCGGGGCCCGGAGGCACAGATACGCAGTATTTT. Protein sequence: CASTRLAGPGGTDTQYF.